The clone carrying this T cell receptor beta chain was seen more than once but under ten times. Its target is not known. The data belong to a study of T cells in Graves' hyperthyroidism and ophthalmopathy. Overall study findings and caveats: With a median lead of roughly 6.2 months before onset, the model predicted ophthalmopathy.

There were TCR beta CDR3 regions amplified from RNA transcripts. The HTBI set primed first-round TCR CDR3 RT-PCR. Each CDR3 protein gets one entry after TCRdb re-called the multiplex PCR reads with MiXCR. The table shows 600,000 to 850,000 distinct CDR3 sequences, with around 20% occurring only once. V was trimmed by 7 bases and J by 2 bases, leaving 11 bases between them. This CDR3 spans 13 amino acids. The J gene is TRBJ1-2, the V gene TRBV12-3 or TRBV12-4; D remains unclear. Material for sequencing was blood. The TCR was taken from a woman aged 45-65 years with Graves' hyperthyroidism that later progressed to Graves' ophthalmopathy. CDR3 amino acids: CASIEGPNYGYTF. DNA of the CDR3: TGTGCCAGCATCGAAGGACCGAACTATGGCTACACCTTC.